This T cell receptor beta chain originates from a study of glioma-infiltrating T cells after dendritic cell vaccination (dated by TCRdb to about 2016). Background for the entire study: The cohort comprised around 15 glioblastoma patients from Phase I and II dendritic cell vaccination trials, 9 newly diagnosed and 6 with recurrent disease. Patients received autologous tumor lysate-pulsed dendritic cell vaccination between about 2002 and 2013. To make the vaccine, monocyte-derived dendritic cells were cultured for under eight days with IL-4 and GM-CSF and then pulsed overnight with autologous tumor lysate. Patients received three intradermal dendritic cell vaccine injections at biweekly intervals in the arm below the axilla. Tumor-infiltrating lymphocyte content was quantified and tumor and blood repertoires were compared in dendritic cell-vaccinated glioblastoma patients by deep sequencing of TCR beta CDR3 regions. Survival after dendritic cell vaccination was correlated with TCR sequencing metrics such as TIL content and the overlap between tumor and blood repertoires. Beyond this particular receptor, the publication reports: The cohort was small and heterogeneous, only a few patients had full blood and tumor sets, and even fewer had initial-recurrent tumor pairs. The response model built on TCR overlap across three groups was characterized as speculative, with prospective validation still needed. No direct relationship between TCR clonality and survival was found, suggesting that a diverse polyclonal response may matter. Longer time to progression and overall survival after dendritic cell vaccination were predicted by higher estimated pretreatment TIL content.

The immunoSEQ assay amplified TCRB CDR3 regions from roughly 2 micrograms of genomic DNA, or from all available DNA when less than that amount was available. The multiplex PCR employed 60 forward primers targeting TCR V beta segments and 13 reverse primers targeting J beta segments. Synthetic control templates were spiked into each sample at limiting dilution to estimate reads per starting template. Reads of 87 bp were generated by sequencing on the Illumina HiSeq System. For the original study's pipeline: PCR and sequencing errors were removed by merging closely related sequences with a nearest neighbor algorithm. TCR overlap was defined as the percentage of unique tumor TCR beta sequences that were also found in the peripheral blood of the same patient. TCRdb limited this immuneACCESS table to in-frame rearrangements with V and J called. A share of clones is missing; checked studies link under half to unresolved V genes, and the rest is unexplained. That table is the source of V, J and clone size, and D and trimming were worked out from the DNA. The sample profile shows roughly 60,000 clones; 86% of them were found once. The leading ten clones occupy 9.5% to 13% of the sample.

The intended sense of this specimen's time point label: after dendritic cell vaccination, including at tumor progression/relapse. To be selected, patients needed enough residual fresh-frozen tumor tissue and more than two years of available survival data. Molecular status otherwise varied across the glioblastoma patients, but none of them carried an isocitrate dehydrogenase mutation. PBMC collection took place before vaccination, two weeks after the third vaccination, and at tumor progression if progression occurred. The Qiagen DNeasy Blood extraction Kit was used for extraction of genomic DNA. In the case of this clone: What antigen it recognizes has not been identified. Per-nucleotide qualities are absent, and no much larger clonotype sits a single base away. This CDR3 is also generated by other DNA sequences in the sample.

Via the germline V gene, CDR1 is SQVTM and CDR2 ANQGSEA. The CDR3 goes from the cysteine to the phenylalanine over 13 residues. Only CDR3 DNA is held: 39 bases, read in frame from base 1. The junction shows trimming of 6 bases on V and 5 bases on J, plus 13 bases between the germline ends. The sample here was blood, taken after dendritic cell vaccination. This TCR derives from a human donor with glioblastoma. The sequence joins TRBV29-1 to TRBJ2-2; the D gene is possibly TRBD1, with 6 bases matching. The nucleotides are TGCAGCGTCTCAGGACAGTCTACCGGGGAGCTGTTTTTT. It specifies CSVSGQSTGELFF.